This TCR beta chain was recovered during a study of breast tumors, draining lymph nodes, adjacent tissues. Overall study findings and caveats: Data only fit, rather than demonstrated, lymph node origin of most tumor T cells.

The CDR3 consists of 13 residues. Germline-derived CDR1 and CDR2 are SGHRS and YFSETQ. The V end lost 2 bases, the J end lost 5 bases, and 11 bases lay between the germline ends. TCRdb fed the multiplex PCR reads into MiXCR, producing one record per CDR3 protein. Of fewer than 150,000 distinct CDR3 sequences listed, over 20% are singletons. Axillary draining lymph nodes of breast cancer patients supplied the node samples. This clonotype was seen ten or more times. The target antigen is unknown. V gene TRBV5-1 combines with J gene TRBJ2-7, with TRBD2 as a possible D gene (6 bases). This receptor was taken from a female donor with breast cancer. Some clones in this sample may be carry-over from other donors' samples. Sequencing input: axillary lymph node tissue. DNA of the CDR3: TGCGCCAGCAGCTTCGGGGGTAGCGACGAGCAGTACTTC. Translating gives CASSFGGSDEQYF.